This passage covers 25 T cell receptor beta chains from one sample sequenced in a study of blood T cell repertoires in COVID-19. Data came from immunoSEQ multiplex PCR; TCRdb stores just in-frame clones and leaves some out. The repertoire holds tens of thousands of clones, roughly nine tenths seen once, with around 5.2% in the top ten. Material for sequencing was peripheral blood. The receptors here all came from a man between 60 and 70 years old with COVID-19, enrolled during active disease.

V is TRBV5-6 and J is TRBJ2-7, with TRBD1 matching 7 bases. CDR3 length: 15 amino acids. The germline gives CDR1 SGHDT, CDR2 YYEEEE. V dropped 4 bases and J dropped 1; count of bases not matched to a gene: 8. CDR3 coding DNA: TGTGCCAGCAGCGAACAGGGGCGGTATTCCTACGAGCAGTACTTC. Its translation: CASSEQGRYSYEQYF.

The chain joins TRBV3-1 (or the pseudogene TRBV3-2) to TRBJ1-1, with D tentatively TRBD1 (5 bases). Germline assignment: CDR1 LGHDT and CDR2 YNNKEL (reference sequence). The V and J ends lost 4 bases and 3 bases respectively, with 15 bases between them. The CDR3 sequence is 15 residues long. CDR3 coding DNA: TGTGCCAGCAGCCTCCCCTCGGGGGGGGACACTGAAGCTTTCTTT. This codes for CASSLPSGGDTEAFF.

V usage is TRBV3-1 (or the pseudogene TRBV3-2) and J usage is TRBJ2-1, with D perhaps TRBD2 (5 bases). The germline V gene encodes CDR1 LGHDT and CDR2 YNNKEL (reference sequence). Trimming shortened V by 0 bases and J by 5 bases, and 14 bases separated the two germline ends. The CDR3 has 16 amino acids. The CDR3 loop reads CASSQDHVKRNNEQFF. As DNA, the CDR3 is TGTGCCAGCAGCCAAGATCATGTCAAGCGGAACAATGAGCAGTTCTTC.

The chain uses TRBV7-6 and TRBJ2-1; TRBD2 matches at 8 bases. The CDR3 sequence is 16 residues long. J lost 7 bases, V lost 2 bases, and 10 bases had no gene match. Germline CDR1 and CDR2: SGHVS and FNYEAQ. DNA of the CDR3: TGTGCCAGCAGCTTACGTCGGGAGGGCCTGTGGAATGAGCAGTTCTTC. Protein: CASSLRREGLWNEQFF.

J is TRBJ1-5 and V is TRBV5-7; D is unresolved. TRBV5-7 is classed as an ORF, of uncertain function. CDR3 size: 12 residues. Deletions cut 1 base from V and 7 bases from J, with 6 bases between. Here the CDR3 DNA reads TGTGCCAGCAGCTTGAATATACAGCCCCAGCATTTT. It translates to CASSLNIQPQHF.

The chain has TRBV3-1 (or the pseudogene TRBV3-2) and TRBJ2-5, with 10 bases aligning to TRBD1. Looked up from germline, CDR1 is LGHDT and CDR2 is YNNKEL (reference sequence). With V trimmed by 2 bases and J by 4 bases, 4 bases remained unmatched. The CDR3 is made up of 15 amino acids. In nucleotides, the CDR3 is TGTGCCAGCAGCCAACAGGACAGGGGGGGAGAGACCCAGTACTTC. It yields the protein CASSQQDRGGETQYF.

V gene TRBV7-3 combines with J gene TRBJ2-5, with 7 bases fitting TRBD1. V lost 5 bases and J lost 5; bases outside the gene matches: 5. The CDR3 contains 13 residues. Per germline, CDR1 SGHTA and CDR2 FQGTGA. The CDR3 coding sequence is TGTGCCAGCAGCCTGGGGACAGAGGAGACCCAGTACTTC. This codes for CASSLGTEETQYF.

This sequence joins TRBV7-7 and TRBJ2-1, with 9 bases aligning to TRBD1. The CDR3 covers 15 residues. CDR1 and CDR2 (germline): SSHAT, FNYEAQ (reference sequence). V was clipped by 5 bases and J by 7 bases; unmatched bases: 9. CDR3 in amino acids: CASSPAGTGSNEQFF. CDR3 DNA: TGTGCCAGCAGCCCAGCCGGGACAGGGTCGAATGAGCAGTTCTTC.

V is TRBV18 and J is TRBJ2-3, with 7 positions matching TRBD1. Germline V lookup: CDR1 KGHSH, CDR2 LQKENI. CDR3 length: 17 amino acids. V shed 5 bases, J shed 0 bases, and the junction held 11 bases outside the gene matches. CDR3 bases: TGTGCCAGCTCAACCGAAGTCGGGACAGCTAGCACAGATACGCAGTATTTT. Translated, it gives CASSTEVGTASTDTQYF.

The rearrangement uses TRBV7-9 and TRBJ2-2; 9 bases match TRBD1. J was trimmed by 6 bases and V by 5 bases; bases with no gene match: 7. CDR3 size: 15 residues. Germline-derived CDR1 and CDR2 are SEHNR and FQNEAQ (reference sequence). The CDR3 DNA follows: TGTGCCAGCAGCCTATCACAGGGGGCTGCCGGGGAGCTGTTTTTT. Translation: CASSLSQGAAGELFF.

This clone was seen only once. The chain combines TRBV7-3 with TRBJ2-2; 12 nucleotides line up with TRBD1. From germline, CDR1 is SGHTA and CDR2 FQGTGA. The V gene end was trimmed by 0 bases and the J gene end by 0 bases; junction bases not matched to a gene: 2. This CDR3 region has 18 residues. As DNA, the CDR3 is TGTGCCAGCAGCTTAACCGGGACAGGGGGCGCGAACACCGGGGAGCTGTTTTTT. Encoded protein: CASSLTGTGGANTGELFF.

The rearrangement uses TRBV4-1 and TRBJ2-4; no reliable D call. The CDR3 is 18 residues long. Per the germline V gene, CDR1 is MGHRA and CDR2 is YSYEKL. The germline V and J ends were trimmed by 0 bases and 1 base, with 16 bases remaining between them. This chain's CDR3 is CASSQELAAERAKNIQYF. As DNA, the CDR3 is TGCGCCAGCAGCCAAGAACTGGCTGCGGAGAGGGCCAAAAACATTCAGTACTTC.

This chain joins TRBV6-5 and TRBJ1-5, with TRBD1 as a possible D gene (6 bases). Germline values: CDR1 MNHEY, CDR2 SVGAGI. V shed 4 bases and J shed 2 bases, with 12 bases lying between them. The CDR3 spans 15 residues. CDR3 nucleotide sequence: TGTGCCAGCAGTTCGAAAGGGGGGGGCAATCAGCCCCAGCATTTT. Encoded protein: CASSSKGGGNQPQHF.

This clone was counted a few times. J is TRBJ2-7 and V is TRBV19; perhaps TRBD2 as D (5 bases). CDR1 is LNHDA, CDR2 SQIVND, per germline (reference sequence). The V and J ends lost 0 bases and 5 bases respectively, with 11 bases between them. The CDR3 runs 14 residues. The CDR3 nucleotides read TGTGCCAGTAGTATAGATGTTACGGGGAACGAGCAGTACTTC. It specifies CASSIDVTGNEQYF.

CDR3 DNA sequence: TGTGCCAGCAGGGAGTGGGGGCTAGGAAACACCATATATTTT. Translated, it gives CASREWGLGNTIYF. The V call is TRBV6-5, the J call TRBJ1-3, with D perhaps matching TRBD1 (6 bases). Germline V lookup: CDR1 MNHEY, CDR2 SVGAGI. This CDR3 has 14 amino acids. The V and J ends lost 6 bases and 4 bases respectively, with 13 bases between them.

The gene calls are TRBV11-3 and TRBJ2-7, with a weak D call TRBD1 (5 bases). Germline V gives CDR1 SGHNT, CDR2 YENEEA. This CDR3 has 13 amino acids. V lost 3 bases, J lost 1 base, and 7 bases lay in between. The CDR3 nucleotides read TGTGCCAGCAGCTTTTACAGGTCCTACGAGCAGTACTTC. Translation: CASSFYRSYEQYF.

The chain links TRBV9 to TRBJ1-6; D uncertain. Germline assignment: CDR1 SGDLS and CDR2 YYNGEE. Deletions cut 0 bases from V and 4 bases from J, with 5 bases between. CDR3 length: 14 residues. CDR3 sequence (DNA): TGTGCCAGCAGCGTAGAGCCATATAATTCACCCCTCCACTTT. This gives the protein CASSVEPYNSPLHF.

A single count supports this clone. The CDR3 sequence is CASSTDTVTDTQYF. The CDR3 nucleotides are TGTGCCAGCAGTACGGACACGGTAACAGATACGCAGTATTTT. This chain joins TRBV27 and TRBJ2-3; D might be TRBD1 (5 bases). Germline lookup yields CDR1 MNHEY and CDR2 SMNVEV (reference sequence). The CDR3 is 14 amino acids. Trimming removed 5 bases from V and 3 bases from J, with 12 bases in between.

The chain links TRBV15 to TRBJ2-1, with no clear D. V was clipped by 1 base and J by 1 base, with 8 bases between them. Germline CDR1 and CDR2: LNHNV and YYDKDF (reference sequence). The CDR3 is 15 amino acids. The chain's CDR3 is CATSRVRVSYNEQFF. CDR3 nucleotides: TGTGCCACCAGCAGAGTTCGGGTTTCCTACAATGAGCAGTTCTTC.

The chain couples TRBV7-2 to TRBJ1-1; TRBD1 is a possible D gene (5 bases). Per the germline V gene, CDR1 is SGHTA and CDR2 is FQGNSA. V lost 2 bases, J lost 1 base, and 11 bases lay in between. This CDR3 spans 15 amino acids. The CDR3 DNA reads TGTGCCAGCAGCTTATGGTCGACAGAGAACACTGAAGCTTTCTTT. This codes for CASSLWSTENTEAFF.

CDR3 in amino acids: CASSLFSGNTYEQYF. In nucleotides, the CDR3 is TGTGCCAGCTCACTTTTTAGCGGGAACACCTACGAGCAGTACTTC. The chain carries TRBV18 and TRBJ2-7; TRBD2 matches at 8 bases. CDR3 size: 15 residues. Germline lookup yields CDR1 KGHSH and CDR2 LQKENI. The ends lost 4 bases at V and 2 bases at J; junction bases unmatched: 7.

The chain employs TRBV24-1 and TRBJ2-3, with 7 bases aligning to TRBD2. CDR1 KGHDR and CDR2 SFDVKD come from the germline V gene. Germline trimming cut 4 bases from V and 7 bases from J; bases unmatched to any gene: 4. The CDR3 covers 13 residues. CDR3 sequence: CATSEPSGNTQYF. CDR3 nucleotides: TGTGCCACCAGTGAACCTAGCGGAAATACGCAGTATTTT.

The V call is TRBV25-1, the J call TRBJ2-2, with TRBD2 identical over 13 bases. There are 17 residues in the CDR3. Trimming took 4 bases from V and 5 from J; bases not matched to a gene: 7. Germline values: CDR1 MGHDK, CDR2 SYGVNS. The CDR3 reads CASSAGLAGELTGELFF. The CDR3 nucleotides read TGTGCCAGCAGTGCCGGACTAGCGGGAGAGTTGACCGGGGAGCTGTTTTTT.

V is TRBV6-5 and J is TRBJ1-3; no definite D call. Trimming cost V 6 bases and J 0 bases, with 9 bases left between them. The CDR3 covers 14 residues. The germline V gene has CDR1 MNHEY and CDR2 SVGAGI. CDR3 bases: TGTGCCAGCAGCCGAGCATACTCTGGAAACACCATATATTTT. The encoded protein is CASSRAYSGNTIYF.

This sequence joins TRBV10-3 and TRBJ2-7, with TRBD2 matching over 11 bases. V lost 2 bases to trimming and J lost 1 base; unmatched junction nucleotides: 10. CDR3 length: 18 amino acids. Germline loops: CDR1 ENHRY, CDR2 SYGVKD. The CDR3, as DNA: TGTGCCATCAGTGAGGGCGGACACGGGACTAGCGGTTCCTACGAGCAGTACTTC. It encodes CAISEGGHGTSGSYEQYF.